These 20 T cell receptor beta chains were sequenced from one sample in a study of blood T cells in healthy people across ages. PCR was performed a second time for roughly 7 to 11 cycles using a sample-barcoded 5' primer and a J-beta primer mix. TCRdb reanalysed the 5' RACE reads using MiXCR and keeps one entry per CDR3 protein. The table has around 1,900,000 distinct CDR3 sequences, about 39% seen once. Material for sequencing was blood. The receptors were gathered from a human donor in good health.

V gene TRBV12-5 combines with J gene TRBJ2-7; 11 positions agree with TRBD2. Germline V CDR1 and CDR2: LGHNT, FRNRAP. This CDR3 is built from 15 residues. J lost 2 bases, V lost 6 bases, and 6 bases had no gene match. CDR3 coding DNA: TGTGCTAGTGGAGAGCCGGGACTAGCGGCCTACGAGCAGTACTTC. This sequence encodes CASGEPGLAAYEQYF. Drawing the rest from reference TRBV12-5 and TRBJ2-7, the complete variable domain is DARVTQTPRHKVTEMGQEVTMRCQPILGHNTVFWYRQTMMQGLELLAYFRNRAPLDDSGMPKDRFSAEMPDATLATLKIQPSEPRDSAVYFCASGEPGLAAYEQYFGPGTRLTVT.

This chain joins TRBV6-6 and TRBJ2-1, with a possible D match to TRBD2 (6 bases). The CDR3 consists of 14 residues. The germline V gene encodes CDR1 MNHNY and CDR2 SVGAGI (reference sequence). Between the trimmed V and J ends, which lost 2 bases and 3 bases, there was a span of 8 bases. CDR3 residues: CASSYPTSYNEQFF. The CDR3 nucleotides are TGTGCCAGCAGTTACCCGACTAGCTACAATGAGCAGTTCTTC.

Remarks on this clonotype: The junction shows a germline mismatch at one end, possibly a read error. This chain joins TRBV4-3 and TRBJ2-7; D gene unclear. The V gene's germline CDR1 is LGHNA and CDR2 YSLEER. CDR3 length: 13 residues. The CDR3 reads CAGSQGHSYEQYF. CDR3 sequence (DNA): TGCGCCGGCAGCCAAGGGCACTCCTACGAGCAGTACTTC.

The chain links TRBV29-1 to TRBJ1-1, with a possible D match to TRBD1 (5 bases). The CDR3 length is 14 residues. Trimming cost V 6 bases and J 1 base, with 15 bases left between them. The germline V gene has CDR1 SQVTM and CDR2 ANQGSEA. The CDR3 DNA sequence: TGCAGCGTCATGAGGGGTTTCAGGAACACTGAAGCTTTCTTT. Encoded protein: CSVMRGFRNTEAFF.

This clonotype was counted only a few times. The rearrangement joins TRBV4-3 to TRBJ2-3; 8 bases fit TRBD1. Trimming cost V 4 bases and J 5 bases; bases outside gene matches: 8. Germline lookup yields CDR1 LGHNA and CDR2 YSLEER. The CDR3 sequence is 15 residues long. CDR3 protein: CASSPRTGQGDTQYF. In DNA, the CDR3 is TGCGCCAGCAGCCCCCGGACAGGGCAAGGAGATACGCAGTATTTT.

V gene TRBV7-3 combines with J gene TRBJ2-3, with TRBD2 matching over 8 bases. The CDR3 is made up of 16 amino acids. The germline V gene has CDR1 SGHTA and CDR2 FQGTGA. With 2 bases clipped from V and 6 bases from J, the junction kept 10 bases outside the gene matches. CDR3 sequence reads: CASSLLSGGPRDTQYF. The CDR3 nucleotides read TGTGCCAGCAGCTTATTGAGCGGGGGCCCTAGGGATACGCAGTATTTT.

This clonotype was seen many times. J is TRBJ2-1 and V is TRBV7-3, with 11 positions matching TRBD2. Germline V lookup: CDR1 SGHTA, CDR2 FQGTGA. The trim removed 3 bases at V and 5 bases at J, leaving 3 bases unmatched. The CDR3 sequence is 15 residues long. The CDR3 sequence is CASSFSGGANNEQFF. DNA of the CDR3: TGTGCCAGCAGCTTTAGCGGGGGGGCCAACAATGAGCAGTTCTTC.

This chain links TRBV10-3 with TRBJ2-7, with 7 nucleotides matching TRBD1. Losses at the gene ends were 5 bases for V and 5 bases for J; bases not matched to a gene: 12. The CDR3 contains 15 residues. The germline V gene encodes CDR1 ENHRY and CDR2 SYGVKD. Here the CDR3 reads CAISFTGTASNEQYF. The CDR3 DNA reads TGTGCCATCAGTTTCACCGGGACAGCATCCAACGAGCAGTACTTC.

This chain joins TRBV2 and TRBJ2-7, with D tentatively TRBD2 (6 bases). Germline CDR1 reads SNHLY; CDR2 reads FYNNEI. The V gene lost 6 bases and the J gene lost 6 bases, with 12 bases spanning the gap. The CDR3 is made up of 12 amino acids. Here the CDR3 reads CASSGGLGEQYF. The CDR3 DNA follows: TGTGCCAGCAGCGGGGGACTTGGCGAGCAGTACTTC.

The rearrangement joins TRBV4-3 to TRBJ2-1; D call uncertain. The CDR3 runs to 14 residues. Trimming left V 1 base short and J 4 bases short, with 8 bases between. Per germline, CDR1 LGHNA and CDR2 YSLEER. Here the CDR3 reads CASSQVYEYNEQFF. The CDR3 coding sequence is TGCGCCAGCAGCCAAGTATACGAGTACAATGAGCAGTTCTTC.

The V and J genes are TRBV6-2 or TRBV6-3 and TRBJ2-4, with D unresolved. V lost 0 bases and J 0 bases, leaving 9 bases between the germline ends. In germline, CDR1 is MNHEY, CDR2 SVGEGT. The CDR3 consists of 16 residues. CDR3 in DNA: TGTGCCAGCAGTTACTCCTTCGTTCTAGCCAAAAACATTCAGTACTTC. Residues: CASSYSFVLAKNIQYF.

CDR3 region: CASSQWSGTVYNEQFF. CDR3 DNA sequence: TGCGCCAGCAGCCAATGGTCGGGGACGGTATACAATGAGCAGTTCTTC. The chain employs TRBV4-3 and TRBJ2-1; D may be TRBD1 or TRBD2 (5 bases each). This CDR3 has 16 amino acids. Germline CDR1 reads LGHNA; CDR2 reads YSLEER. V lost 2 bases, J lost 4 bases, and 15 bases lay in between.

This clonotype occurred many times. The chain couples TRBV7-2 to TRBJ2-7, with D uncertain. Germline CDR1 is SGHTA and CDR2 is FQGNSA. V was shortened by 6 bases and J by 6 bases, with 12 bases between the two germline ends. The CDR3 extends over 12 amino acids. The CDR3 sequence: CASSSDRPEQYF. The CDR3 nucleotides are TGTGCCAGCAGTTCGGACCGACCCGAGCAGTACTTC.

Worth noting for this clonotype: At one of its ends the junction is not consistent with the germline gene, which may arise from a read error. The gene calls are TRBV7-6 and TRBJ2-4; 7 bases fit TRBD1. The DNA matches TRBJ2-7 better at its end, which makes the J call doubtful. Germline assignment: CDR1 SGHVS and CDR2 FNYEAQ. The CDR3 has 14 amino acids. CDR3 sequence reads: CASCLAGGADEQYF. CDR3 DNA: TGTGCCAGCTGCTTAGCAGGGGGTGCGGACGAGCAGTACTTC.

DNA for the CDR3: TGTGCCAGCAGGCAACAGGGGATGAGGAATCAGCCCCAGCATTTT. It is translated as CASRQQGMRNQPQHF. V is TRBV2 and J is TRBJ1-5; 7 bases are shared with TRBD1. The ends lost 6 bases at V and 4 bases at J; junction bases unmatched: 9. Germline V gene data show CDR1 as SNHLY and CDR2 as FYNNEI. The CDR3 length is 15 residues.

The chain employs TRBV5-1 and TRBJ1-2, with D possibly TRBD1 on 6 matching bases. Trimming took 2 bases from V and 2 from J, leaving 10 bases between them. CDR1 is SGHRS, CDR2 YFSETQ, per germline. The CDR3 consists of 14 residues. The CDR3 DNA is TGCGCCAGCAGCTTTAACGGACAGAACTATGGCTACACCTTC. The encoded protein is CASSFNGQNYGYTF.

The sample holds a few counts of this clonotype. The rearrangement links TRBV6-1 to TRBJ2-5; 9 bases line up with TRBD1. Trimming at V came to 6 bases and at J to 7 bases, leaving 9 bases not matched to a gene. In germline, CDR1 is MNHNS, CDR2 SASEGT. The CDR3 length is 14 residues. CDR3: CASRPGQGIGTQYF. For the CDR3, the DNA is TGTGCCAGCAGGCCAGGACAGGGGATCGGGACCCAGTACTTC.

This clonotype turned up a few times. The chain carries TRBV5-1 and TRBJ2-5; 11 nucleotides line up with TRBD2. After removal of 2 bases from V and 4 bases from J, the junction contained 7 bases not matched to a gene. There are 16 residues in the CDR3. Germline CDR1 and CDR2: SGHRS and YFSETQ. CDR3 DNA: TGCGCCAGCAGCTTCCTTAGCGGGGGGGCAGGAGAGACCCAGTACTTC. It codes for CASSFLSGGAGETQYF. Variable domain in full (rest from reference TRBV5-1 and TRBJ2-5): KAGVTQTPRYLIKTRGQQVTLSCSPISGHRSVSWYQQTPGQGLQFLFEYFSETQRNKGNFPGRFSGRQFSNSRSEMNVSTLELGDSALYLCASSFLSGGAGETQYFGPGTRLLVL.

This clonotype was counted only a few times. The chain carries TRBV24-1 and TRBJ2-3, with TRBD2 as a possible D gene (5 bases). V gave up 1 base and J gave up 2 bases, with 12 bases separating them. The germline V gene encodes CDR1 KGHDR and CDR2 SFDVKD. This CDR3 contains 16 residues. The CDR3 is CATSDLKFGNTDTQYF. The CDR3 DNA sequence: TGTGCCACCAGTGATTTAAAGTTCGGGAACACAGATACGCAGTATTTT.

J is TRBJ1-6 and V is TRBV6-2 or TRBV6-3; D unresolved. Germline loops: CDR1 MNHEY, CDR2 SVGEGT. The V end was cut by 0 bases, the J end by 9 bases, with 9 bases between. The CDR3 has 14 amino acids. The CDR3 DNA sequence: TGTGCCAGCAGTTACTCGGGGAATAGTTCACCCCTCCACTTT. This translates into CASSYSGNSSPLHF.